A single T cell receptor beta chain is shown here with its context. Its antigen remains unidentified. PCR used 60 Vbeta primers and 13 Jbeta primers. TCRdb's table, derived via immunoSEQ multiplex PCR, lists solely in-frame clones and lacks some. This sample yields about 130,000 clones, of which about 10% are seen a single time; approximately 4.4% belongs to the top ten. These data come from a study of cytomegalovirus exposure and HLA in healthy donors. The germline gives CDR1 MNHEY, CDR2 SMNVEV (reference sequence). V was trimmed by 4 bases and J by 5 bases, leaving 11 bases between them. The CDR3 contains 13 residues. Study-level points and caveats: Most CMV-associated TCR beta chains were later found to appear HLA-restricted. Earlier results showed most TCR beta V segments being productive about 87% or about 30% of the time. TCR sequences were mostly rare, though some public TCRs occurred in many donors.

The sequence derives from a woman under 30 in good health and CMV-seropositive. The chain joins TRBV27 to TRBJ1-2; D ambiguous. The sequenced material came from PBMCs. Here the CDR3 reads CASSSGVLYGYTF. Here the CDR3 DNA reads TGTGCCAGCAGTTCCGGGGTCCTTTATGGCTACACCTTC.